The 7 T cell receptor beta chains reported below all come from one sample, sequenced in a study of graft-versus-host responses after intestinal transplantation. Generated by immunoSEQ multiplex PCR, the TCRdb table keeps only in-frame clones and is missing some. The repertoire holds around 130,000 clones, with more than 80% as singletons. These receptors have no known antigen. Sequencing used unstimulated CD4+ T cells sorted from spleen or lymph node cells, obtained before intestinal transplant. The receptors here all came from a human donor who received an intestinal transplant.

This clone is a singleton in its sample. The chain links TRBV4-1 to TRBJ1-1; D not certain. V lost 1 base to trimming and J lost 3 bases, with 15 bases between them. Per the germline V gene, CDR1 is MGHRA and CDR2 is YSYEKL. This CDR3 is 16 amino acids long. As DNA, the CDR3 is TGCGCCAGCAGCCAAGCTCCCATACGTGTGGACACTGAAGCTTTCTTT. As protein: CASSQAPIRVDTEAFF.

The chain couples TRBV18 to TRBJ2-3; D gene uncertain. Germline V lookup: CDR1 KGHSH, CDR2 LQKENI. The CDR3 has 13 residues. Trimming stripped 0 bases from V and 10 bases from J, with 11 bases between. The CDR3 region has the DNA TGTGCCAGCTCACCACCGCAGAAGATGGCGCAGTATTTT. Residues: CASSPPQKMAQYF.

The V and J genes are TRBV7-7 and TRBJ2-5, with D possibly matching TRBD1 (6 bases). The CDR3 is 15 amino acids. V was shortened by 9 bases and J by 1 base, with 18 bases between the two germline ends. Per germline, CDR1 SSHAT and CDR2 FNYEAQ (reference sequence). CDR3 bases: TGTGCCAGTAGCCGCCTGGGGGCGCCCCAAGAGACCCAGTACTTC. This gives the protein CASSRLGAPQETQYF.

The CDR3 DNA reads as TGCGCCAGCAGCCAAGATTTAAGGAGAATGAACACTGAAGCTTTCTTT. Protein: CASSQDLRRMNTEAFF. The V and J genes are TRBV4-1 and TRBJ1-1; D uncertain. V dropped 0 bases and J dropped 0 bases, with 11 bases sitting between them. The CDR3 runs to 16 residues. Germline V CDR1 and CDR2: MGHRA, YSYEKL.

The V gene is TRBV7-6, the J gene TRBJ1-2; D is unresolved. V dropped 8 bases and J dropped 7 bases, with 11 bases sitting between them. This CDR3 comprises 11 residues. Germline CDR1 and CDR2: SGHVS and FNYEAQ. CDR3 coding DNA: TGTGCCAGCTCCCGGGAAATTGGCTACACCTTC. This sequence encodes CASSREIGYTF.

The V and J genes are TRBV11-2 and TRBJ2-3; D possibly corresponds to TRBD1 (6 bases). CDR1 is SGHAT, CDR2 FQNNGV, per germline. This CDR3 contains 14 residues. V lost 3 bases, J lost 13 bases, and 20 bases lay in between. The CDR3, as DNA: TGTGCCAGCAGCTTGCAAACTCAAGGGGGTCATAAGTATTTT. Its translation is CASSLQTQGGHKYF.

V and J are TRBV11-1 and TRBJ2-7; D ambiguous. Germline V gives CDR1 SGHAT, CDR2 FQDESV (reference sequence). V shed 3 bases and J shed 9 bases, with 12 bases lying between them. The CDR3 totals 12 residues. The DNA for the CDR3 is TGTGCCAGCAGCTTCACTGCCCGAAGGCAGTACTTC. Its translation is CASSFTARRQYF.